The rows below give T cell receptor beta chains drawn from one sample of a study of spatial heterogeneity in lung cancer. From the 5' RACE reads, TCRdb called clonotypes with MiXCR, one entry per CDR3 protein. The table has about 8,600 distinct CDR3 sequences, 4% to 5% seen once; the top ten hold about 27%. The sample consisted of PBMCs, taken at surgery. All receptors derive from a male donor with early-stage non-small cell lung cancer. Both conserved end residues are part of each CDR3. D genes are given only for firm matches. Part of the rows lack a size; the others show once, few, many or a class for expanded clones.

V	size	D	J	DNA	CDR3
TRBV29-1	many	NA	TRBJ1-6	TGCAGCGTTGGAGAAGCCGGCCGGTCAACCCTCCACTTT	CSVGEAGRSTLHF
TRBV5-1	many	NA	TRBJ1-1	TGCGCCAGCAGCTTGTCGGGGGCGGACACTGAAGCTTTCTTT	CASSLSGADTEAFF
TRBV20-1	many	NA	TRBJ2-3	TGCAGTGCTGCTAGGGGCACAGATACGCAGTATTTT	CSAARGTDTQYF
TRBV28	medium-sized	NA	TRBJ2-5	TGTGCCAGCAGTCCCTCCCGCGGGTTAGGGAGTATAGGAGAGACCCAGTACTTC	CASSPSRGLGSIGETQYF
TRBV10-3	many	TRBD1	TRBJ1-4	TGTGCCATCAGCCAAGGACAGGTCGCGGCAACTAATGAAAAACTGTTTTTT	CAISQGQVAATNEKLFF
TRBV2	many	NA	TRBJ2-1	TGTGCCAGCAGTGAGGGTTATGAGCAGTTCTTC	CASSEGYEQFF
TRBV28	many	NA	TRBJ1-1	TGTGCCAGCAGTTTAGGTCTAGGGGAGCTAATGAACACTGAAGCTTTCTTT	CASSLGLGELMNTEAFF
TRBV5-1	many	NA	TRBJ2-3	TGCGCCAGCAGCTTGGTCGGAGGGGTAGATACGCAGTATTTT	CASSLVGGVDTQYF
TRBV20-1	many	NA	TRBJ1-2	TGCAGTGCTAGTAACCGGGACGGAAACTATGGCTACACCTTC	CSASNRDGNYGYTF
TRBV2	many	TRBD1	TRBJ2-7	TGTGCCAGCAGTGCGGGACAGGGAAAGTACTTC	CASSAGQGKYF
TRBV13	many	NA	TRBJ1-3	TGTGCCAGCAGTCCTATCGACTTTAGAGGAAACACCATATATTTT	CASSPIDFRGNTIYF
TRBV29-1	many	NA	TRBJ2-7	TGCAGCGCCAAAGAATCACAGGAGAAGCAGTACTTC	CSAKESQEKQYF
TRBV2	few	NA	TRBJ2-1	TGTGCCAGCAGTGATAACAATGAGCAGTTCTTC	CASSDNNEQFF
TRBV20-1	many	NA	TRBJ2-2	TGCAGTGCTAATTCCTTGGACACCGGGGAGCTGTTTTTT	CSANSLDTGELFF
TRBV27	few	NA	TRBJ1-5	TGTGCCAGCAGTTCCCAAATGGGGGATCAGCCCCAGCATTTT	CASSSQMGDQPQHF
TRBV2	medium-sized	TRBD2	TRBJ2-2	TGTGCCAGCACCCAGACTAGCGTTGACACCGGGGAGCTGTTTTTT	CASTQTSVDTGELFF
TRBV12-3/TRBV12-4	medium-sized	NA	TRBJ2-7	TGTGCCAGCAGTAGACGCAGAAACGAGCAGTACTTC	CASSRRRNEQYF
TRBV6-1	NA	NA	TRBJ1-6	TGTGCCAGCCGGGCCCAGAGGACAGACTTTTATAATTCACCCCTCCACTTT	CASRAQRTDFYNSPLHF
TRBV7-2	medium-sized	NA	TRBJ2-3	TGTGCCAGCATCATGAGGGTAACAGATACGCAGTATTTT	CASIMRVTDTQYF
TRBV11-2	NA	NA	TRBJ2-4	TGTGCCAGCAGCTTAGTTAGGGCCAGGGTCCCCCTAGCCAAAAACATTCAGTACTTC	CASSLVRARVPLAKNIQYF
TRBV12-3/TRBV12-4	few	NA	TRBJ1-1	TGTGCCAGCAGTTTTGGGGGTTTCACTGAAGCTTTCTTT	CASSFGGFTEAFF
TRBV7-9	many	TRBD1	TRBJ2-3	TGTGCCAGTGCCCCGGGACAGGGTACAGATACGCAGTATTTT	CASAPGQGTDTQYF
TRBV5-1	many	TRBD1	TRBJ2-3	TGCGCCAGCAGCTTGGTTGGACAGGGGGCGCCGGATACGCAGTATTTT	CASSLVGQGAPDTQYF
TRBV6-2/TRBV6-3	NA	NA	TRBJ1-5	TGTGCCAGCAGTTACGCCTCGAAGGGCAATCAGCCCCAGCATTTT	CASSYASKGNQPQHF
TRBV29-1	medium-sized	NA	TRBJ1-1	TGCAGCGTCAAAGGGTCCCCCGGGACTGAAGCTTTCTTT	CSVKGSPGTEAFF
TRBV20-1	many	TRBD2	TRBJ2-3	TGCAGTGCTAGAGATTTTTTAGCGGGGGGGCCTTATGGAGATACGCAGTATTTT	CSARDFLAGGPYGDTQYF
TRBV12-3/TRBV12-4	medium-sized	NA	TRBJ2-2	TGTGCCAGCAGTTTGCGGACGGTCACCGGGGAGCTGTTTTTT	CASSLRTVTGELFF
TRBV19	medium-sized	NA	TRBJ2-3	TGTGCCAGTAGATTAAGCGGAGATACGCAGTATTTT	CASRLSGDTQYF
TRBV25-1	NA	NA	TRBJ1-2	TGTGCCAGCAGTGCTGGGGGTGACTATGGCTACACCTTC	CASSAGGDYGYTF
TRBV28	many	NA	TRBJ1-5	TGTGCCAGCAGTTCCTCGGCACAGCCCCAGCATTTT	CASSSSAQPQHF
TRBV7-2	many	TRBD1	TRBJ1-4	TGTGCCAGCAGCCTCCGGTCCGGGACAGGGCTTGAAAAACTGTTTTTT	CASSLRSGTGLEKLFF
TRBV7-8	once	NA	TRBJ1-1	TGTGCCAGCAGCTTAGAAGGGGACACTGAAGCTTTCTTT	CASSLEGDTEAFF
TRBV9	NA	NA	TRBJ2-2	TGTGCCAGCAGCCTATCAGGGGCGAACACCGGGGAGCTGTTTTTT	CASSLSGANTGELFF
TRBV5-1	many	TRBD1	TRBJ2-7	TGCGCCAGCAGCTTGGAGGGACAGATATACGAGCAGTACTTC	CASSLEGQIYEQYF
TRBV15	NA	NA	TRBJ1-5	TGTGCCACCAGCAATGGGCAGGCCTATAGCAATCAGCCCCAGCATTTT	CATSNGQAYSNQPQHF
TRBV4-3	few	TRBD2	TRBJ2-3	TGCGCCAGCAGCCAAACGGGACTAGCGGGGAACACAGATACGCAGTATTTT	CASSQTGLAGNTDTQYF
TRBV10-2	many	NA	TRBJ2-4	TGCGCCAGCAGTCCCTCCGGGACGATAAACATTCAGTACTTC	CASSPSGTINIQYF
TRBV11-2	medium-sized	TRBD1	TRBJ1-4	TGTGCCAGCAGCTCGGACAGGGTTGAAAAACTGTTTTTT	CASSSDRVEKLFF
TRBV20-1	medium-sized	NA	TRBJ2-5	TGCAGTGCTAGAGATCGGGCTCCCCAAGAGACCCAGTACTTC	CSARDRAPQETQYF
TRBV6-6	NA	NA	TRBJ1-2	TGTGCCAGCACCCAAACAGCGTCCGGCGGCTACACCTTC	CASTQTASGGYTF
TRBV27	few	TRBD2	TRBJ2-3	TGTGCCAGCACCAAGGGGAGGGGATTCACAGATACGCAGTATTTT	CASTKGRGFTDTQYF
TRBV5-4	many	NA	TRBJ2-6	TGTGCCAGCAGCTTGAGTACGATTTTCCGGACCTCTGGGGGGGCCAACGTCCTGACTTTC	CASSLSTIFRTSGGANVLTF
TRBV7-2	many	TRBD2	TRBJ2-2	TGTGCCAGCAGCAGACTAGCGGGGAACGGGGAGCTGTTTTTT	CASSRLAGNGELFF
TRBV28	large	NA	TRBJ2-3	TGTGCCAGCATCATGCAGGGCGGCACAGATACGCAGTATTTT	CASIMQGGTDTQYF
TRBV7-2	medium-sized	TRBD1	TRBJ2-5	TGTGCCAGCAGCCTCTCAACAGGGGGCAGAGGAGAGACCCAGTACTTC	CASSLSTGGRGETQYF
TRBV5-5	few	TRBD1	TRBJ2-7	TGTGCCAGCAGCCCCCGACAGGGGGCCTACGAGCAGTACTTC	CASSPRQGAYEQYF